The sample holds many counts of the clone carrying this T cell receptor (beta chain). Its antigen is still unknown. This CDR3 region has 12 residues. Germline CDR1 reads SQVTM; CDR2 reads ANQGSEA. The V segment lost 7 bases and the J segment 5 bases; nucleotides outside the gene matches: 4. This sample stems from a study of T cells in Graves' hyperthyroidism and ophthalmopathy. Study observations and caveats: Most expanded thyroid clonotypes above 0.001 also appeared in blood. Onset of ophthalmopathy came a median roughly 6.9 months after the model predicted it.

Amplification targeted TCR beta CDR3 regions from RNA transcripts. A set of HTBI primers served as the primers for a first-round RT-PCR of the TCR CDR3. TCRdb fed the multiplex PCR reads into MiXCR, producing one record per CDR3 protein. The sample lists 500,000 to 650,000 distinct CDR3 sequences; 40% to 50% were seen once. The chain employs TRBV29-1 and TRBJ2-2; TRBD1 aligns across 7 bases. The source of this sequence is an adult woman with Graves' disease, either hyperthyroidism or ophthalmopathy (not recorded which). Sample: peripheral blood or thyroid tissue (not recorded which). CDR3 loop: CSGGQETGELFF. In DNA form, the CDR3 reads TGCAGCGGCGGACAGGAGACCGGGGAGCTGTTTTTT.